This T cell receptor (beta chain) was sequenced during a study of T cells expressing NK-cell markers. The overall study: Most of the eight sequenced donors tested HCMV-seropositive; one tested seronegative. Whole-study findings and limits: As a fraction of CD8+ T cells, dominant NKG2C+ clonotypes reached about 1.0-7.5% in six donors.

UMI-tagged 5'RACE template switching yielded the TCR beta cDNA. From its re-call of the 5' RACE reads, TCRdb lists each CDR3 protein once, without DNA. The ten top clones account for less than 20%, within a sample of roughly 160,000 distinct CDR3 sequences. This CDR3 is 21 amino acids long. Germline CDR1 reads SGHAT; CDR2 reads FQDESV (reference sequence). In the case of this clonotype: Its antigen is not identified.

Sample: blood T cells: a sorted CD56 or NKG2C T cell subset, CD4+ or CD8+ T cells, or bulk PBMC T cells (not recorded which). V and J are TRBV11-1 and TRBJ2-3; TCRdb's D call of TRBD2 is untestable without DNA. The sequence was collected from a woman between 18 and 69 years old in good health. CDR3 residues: CASSLGWRLAGERTSTDTQYF.